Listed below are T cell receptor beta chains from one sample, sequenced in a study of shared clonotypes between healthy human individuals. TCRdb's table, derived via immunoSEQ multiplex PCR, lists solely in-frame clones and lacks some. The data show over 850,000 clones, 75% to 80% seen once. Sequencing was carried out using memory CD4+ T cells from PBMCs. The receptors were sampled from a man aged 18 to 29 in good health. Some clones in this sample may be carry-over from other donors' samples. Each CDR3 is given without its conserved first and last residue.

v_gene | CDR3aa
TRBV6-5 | ASSPTSPYGYT
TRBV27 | ASSGTGRHEQF
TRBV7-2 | ASSWGLNRYEQY
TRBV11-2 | ASSPTWETGNTIY
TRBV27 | ASSRSPSGQGTDTQY
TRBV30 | AWSVQGENYEQY
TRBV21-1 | ASSVWPWGGRTDTQY
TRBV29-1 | SVRVGPNEQF
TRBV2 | ASSAAVGGTEAF
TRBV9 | ASSRERGNTIY
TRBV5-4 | ASSFPGHLAYEQY
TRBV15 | ATSRAGQGAGQPQH
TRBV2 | ASTPLPGELF
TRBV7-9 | ASSLALANTGELF
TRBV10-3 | AISEGSGRNTDTQY
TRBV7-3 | ASSPPGGADTQY
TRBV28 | ASSLLRGRYNQPQH
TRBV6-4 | ASTREAGVWDTQY
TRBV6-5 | ASRITGRHEQF
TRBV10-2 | ASQGSGNQPQH
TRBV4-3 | ASSRSGIPHSGNTIY
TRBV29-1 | SVVIGDRVNQPQH
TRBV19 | ASSGLARDYGYT
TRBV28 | ASSLSRGPYEQY
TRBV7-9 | AVEWTPNTEAF
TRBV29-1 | SVGVGSDTQY
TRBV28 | ASRIGSYQPQH
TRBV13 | ASSFDLPPGGYT
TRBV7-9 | ASSLGPAVEKLF
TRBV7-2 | ASTLDWRVEKLF
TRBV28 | ASSLSGQGNRETQY
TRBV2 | ASTGAYEQY
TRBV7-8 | ASSPNLLTGPNEKLF
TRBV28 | ASSVGGSSTDTQY
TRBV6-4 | ASSWGLAGGGNEQF
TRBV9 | ASSPGGTSRTIDTQY
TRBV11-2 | ASSSSHGGSRRAF
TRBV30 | AWSWAGAVETQY
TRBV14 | ASSQGGRREGTHSTDTQY
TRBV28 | ASRTETGMDEKLF
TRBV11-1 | ASSAQISYNEQF
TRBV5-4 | ASSFFDGQGGYT
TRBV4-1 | ASRASASGTPNEQF
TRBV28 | ASSLGSVDTYGYT
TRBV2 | ARGQAGGTEAF
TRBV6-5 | ASSSTGAGYTEAF
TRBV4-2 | ASSQEQISGNTIY
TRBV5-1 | ASSLEGPYYGYT
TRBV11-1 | ASSRDRQETQY
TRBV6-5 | ASSYRRGGYEQY
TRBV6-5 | ASGQGLNTEAF
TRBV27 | ASSWGDYTDTQY
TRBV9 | ASSPTGGLNTGELF